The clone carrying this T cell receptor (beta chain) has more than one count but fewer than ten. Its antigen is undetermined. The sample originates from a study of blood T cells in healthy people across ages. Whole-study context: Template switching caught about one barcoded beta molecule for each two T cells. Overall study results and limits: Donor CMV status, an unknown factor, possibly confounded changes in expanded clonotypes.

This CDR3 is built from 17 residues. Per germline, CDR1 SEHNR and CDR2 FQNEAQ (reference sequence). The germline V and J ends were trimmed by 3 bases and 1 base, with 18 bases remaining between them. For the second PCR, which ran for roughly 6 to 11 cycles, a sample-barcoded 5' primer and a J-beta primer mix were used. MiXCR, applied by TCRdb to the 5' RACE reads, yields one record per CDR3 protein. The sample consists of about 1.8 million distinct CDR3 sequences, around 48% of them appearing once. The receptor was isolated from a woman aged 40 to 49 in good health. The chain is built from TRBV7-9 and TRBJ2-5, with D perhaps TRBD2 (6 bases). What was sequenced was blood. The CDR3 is CASSFPILPGVQETQYF. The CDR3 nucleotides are TGTGCCAGCAGCTTTCCCATTCTCCCGGGGGTCCAAGAGACCCAGTACTTC.